This TCR beta chain was observed in a study of Graves' ophthalmopathy and Graves' hyperthyroidism. From germline, CDR1 is DFQATT and CDR2 SNEGSKA (reference sequence). The CDR3 spans 12 residues, counting both ends. As regards this clonotype: Its antigen is currently unknown. It is likely a read error, because the conserved phenylalanine at the end of the CDR3 is missing. The DNA is left out, because the CDR3 cannot be placed on it with certainty; the CDR3 is given as TCRdb lists it.

Broader study findings: A majority of expanded thyroid clonotypes exceeding 0.001 frequency were likewise present in blood. Using 13 signatures, a model distinguished ophthalmopathy from stable hyperthyroidism, reaching more than 85% sensitivity and 81.08% specificity.

RNA transcripts were the template, and TCR beta CDR3 regions were amplified from them. HTBI primers primed a first-round RT-PCR, and a second-round multiplex PCR followed. From the multiplex PCR reads, TCRdb called clonotypes with MiXCR, one entry per CDR3 protein. The sample includes some 240,000 distinct CDR3 sequences, 40% to 50% of them seen just once. Moderate-to-severe activity, with CAS ≥3, NOSPECS ≥4 and duration under 3 months, characterized the donors with ophthalmopathy. The PBMC fraction was derived from around 10 ml of fresh peripheral blood. The rearrangement uses TRBV20-1 and TRBJ1-4; TRBD1 is taken as the D call from the table, unchecked against the DNA. This TCR was sampled from an adult man with Graves' ophthalmopathy. Specimen: peripheral blood. The CDR3: CSALPGSVFDDY.